A single sample gave rise to the 14 T cell receptor beta chains below, sequenced in a study of vaccination and CD4 T cells after COVID-19. Sample treatment: approximately 9-day PBMC culture with coronavirus spike peptide pools or control peptides (ViraFEST assay). The unexposed donor provided CD4+ T cells, which were taken before the COVID-19 pandemic (2011-2018). The antigens these receptors bind are not known. Scientists ran DNA taken from cultured CD4+ T cells through the Oncomine TCR Beta short-read assay for sequencing. Researchers extracted genomic DNA from CD4+ T cells that had been cultured. From the PCR reads, TCRdb called clonotypes with MiXCR, one entry per CDR3 protein. The sample shows 6,500 or so distinct CDR3 sequences, 30% to 35% of them seen only once. Sequenced material: CD4+ T cells from blood, cultured in vitro. Every receptor here comes from a human donor in good health.

The chain recombines TRBV6-5 with TRBJ1-1; D perhaps matches TRBD1 (5 bases). The germline CDR1 and CDR2 sequences are MNHEY and SVGAGI. The CDR3 consists of 15 residues. V gave up 2 bases and J gave up 1 base, with 11 bases separating them. CDR3 DNA: TGTGCCAGCAGTTACGCCCCGGGGGAGAACACTGAAGCTTTCTTT. Translating it yields CASSYAPGENTEAFF.

This clonotype is categorized as medium-sized. The V call is TRBV20-1, the J call TRBJ1-1; D is perhaps TRBD1 (6 bases). The CDR3 runs 12 residues. Germline V lookup: CDR1 DFQATT, CDR2 SNEGSKA (reference sequence). V was cut by 6 bases and J by 4 bases, with 12 bases left in between. CDR3 region: CSAKQGITEAFF. For the CDR3, the DNA is TGCAGTGCAAAGCAGGGGATCACTGAAGCTTTCTTT.

The J gene is TRBJ2-7, the V gene TRBV7-3; 12 bases fit TRBD2. This CDR3 spans 16 amino acids. The V segment lost 6 bases and the J segment 6 bases; nucleotides outside the gene matches: 12. Germline V gene lookup returns CDR1 SGHTA and CDR2 FQGTGA. The CDR3: CASSFIGLAGSGEQYF. CDR3 DNA: TGTGCCAGCAGTTTCATAGGACTAGCGGGATCCGGCGAGCAGTACTTC.

This clonotype was detected a few times. J is TRBJ1-1 and V is TRBV6-2 or TRBV6-3; D call uncertain. The CDR3 length is 17 residues. V lost 4 bases to trimming and J lost 0 bases, with 18 bases between them. CDR1 and CDR2 (germline): MNHEY, SVGEGT. This chain's CDR3 is CASSSRLLRGMNTEAFF. As DNA, the CDR3 is TGTGCCAGCAGTTCGAGGTTGCTACGTGGGATGAACACTGAAGCTTTCTTT.

The CDR3 sequence is CASSSPGGILKNEQYF. The CDR3 bases are TGTGCCAGCAGTTCCCCAGGTGGTATACTTAAGAACGAGCAGTACTTC. The rearrangement uses TRBV6-5 and TRBJ2-7; no reliable D call. Germline V gene lookup returns CDR1 MNHEY and CDR2 SVGAGI. Deletions cut 4 bases from V and 5 bases from J, with 21 bases between. The CDR3 sequence is 16 residues long.

The rearrangement links TRBV6-2 or TRBV6-3 to TRBJ2-7; no reliable D call. Germline lookup yields CDR1 MNHEY and CDR2 SVGEGT. This CDR3 contains 12 residues. V lost 10 bases and J lost 0, with 10 bases in between. In nucleotides, the CDR3 is TGTGCCACCTCTTTGACCTCCTACGAGCAGTACTTC. It specifies CATSLTSYEQYF.

About this clonotype: The conserved phenylalanine or tryptophan is not found at the CDR3 terminus, so this likely reflects a read error. The chain employs TRBV28 and TRBJ2-3; the match to TRBD2 covers 11 bases. The length of the CDR3 is 15 residues. In germline, CDR1 is MDHEN, CDR2 SYDVKM. The CDR3 sequence: CASSMIGTSGSTQYY. CDR3 bases: TGCGCCAGCAGTATGATAGGGACTAGCGGTTCTACGCAGTATTAT.

V is TRBV24-1 and J is TRBJ1-5; 9 bases are a match to TRBD1. The CDR3 contains 14 residues. Trimming at V came to 7 bases and at J to 3 bases, leaving 3 bases not matched to a gene. Per germline, CDR1 KGHDR and CDR2 SFDVKD. The CDR3 is CATRGQGLNQPQHF. CDR3 nucleotides: TGTGCCACCAGGGGACAGGGCCTCAATCAGCCCCAGCATTTT.

This chain connects TRBV5-1 to TRBJ2-5, with 7 bases that match TRBD1. Trimming cost V 3 bases and J 4 bases; bases outside gene matches: 3. This CDR3 contains 13 residues. The germline gives CDR1 SGHRS, CDR2 YFSETQ. DNA for the CDR3: TGCGCCAGCAGCTCGACAGGGATAGAGACCCAGTACTTC. Translated, it gives CASSSTGIETQYF.

The chain recombines TRBV7-8 with TRBJ2-7; 11 bases agree with TRBD1. Germline-derived CDR1 and CDR2 are SGHVS and FQNEAQ. The CDR3 covers 14 residues. The junction had 8 bases not matched to a gene; V was cut back by 6 bases and J by 7 bases. The chain's CDR3 is CASRRRTGGLEQYF. The DNA for the CDR3 is TGTGCCAGCAGGCGGCGGACAGGGGGCTTAGAGCAGTACTTC.

The chain combines TRBV12-3 or TRBV12-4 with TRBJ1-2, with a possible D match to TRBD1 (5 bases). The CDR3 has 13 amino acids. V lost 7 bases, J lost 8 bases, and 17 bases lay in between. This CDR3 reads CASTFQQGHGYTF. The CDR3 DNA follows: TGTGCCAGCACCTTTCAGCAGGGTCACGGCTACACCTTC.

This clonotype was seen more than once but under ten times. This chain uses TRBV20-1 with TRBJ2-2; 14 bases are shared with TRBD2. Germline CDR1 DFQATT, CDR2 SNEGSKA (reference sequence). V shed 6 bases, J shed 4 bases, and the junction held 4 bases outside the gene matches. CDR3 length equals 15 residues. The CDR3 sequence: CSAGTSGRLTGELFF. CDR3 coding DNA: TGCAGTGCCGGGACTAGCGGGAGACTCACCGGGGAGCTGTTTTTT.

The chain recombines TRBV5-1 with TRBJ2-1; D remains ambiguous. This CDR3 region has 15 residues. Per the germline V gene, CDR1 is SGHRS and CDR2 is YFSETQ. The V gene lost 3 bases and the J gene lost 5 bases, with 15 bases spanning the gap. For the CDR3, the DNA is TGCGCCAGCAGCTACGGCCCGACCCTCAACAATGAGCAGTTCTTC. Translated: CASSYGPTLNNEQFF.

V usage is TRBV20-1 and J usage is TRBJ1-1; D is undetermined. V was clipped by 1 base and J by 8 bases, with 8 bases between them. The CDR3 contains 11 residues. From germline, CDR1 is DFQATT and CDR2 SNEGSKA (reference sequence). CDR3 in amino acids: CSARGAQEAFF. CDR3 coding DNA: TGCAGTGCTAGAGGTGCACAAGAAGCTTTCTTT.